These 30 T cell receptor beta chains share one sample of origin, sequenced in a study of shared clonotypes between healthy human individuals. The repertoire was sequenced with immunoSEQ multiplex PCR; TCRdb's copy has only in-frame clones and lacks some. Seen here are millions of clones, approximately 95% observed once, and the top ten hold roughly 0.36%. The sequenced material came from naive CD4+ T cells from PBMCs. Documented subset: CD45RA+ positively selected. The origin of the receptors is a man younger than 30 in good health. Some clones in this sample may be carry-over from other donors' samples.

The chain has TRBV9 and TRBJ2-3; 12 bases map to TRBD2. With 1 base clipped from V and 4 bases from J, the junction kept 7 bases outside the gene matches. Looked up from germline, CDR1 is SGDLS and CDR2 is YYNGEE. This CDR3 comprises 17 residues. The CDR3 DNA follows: TGTGCCAGCAGCGTAACATCTAGCGGGAGGGCGGCAGATACGCAGTATTTT. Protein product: CASSVTSSGRAADTQYF.

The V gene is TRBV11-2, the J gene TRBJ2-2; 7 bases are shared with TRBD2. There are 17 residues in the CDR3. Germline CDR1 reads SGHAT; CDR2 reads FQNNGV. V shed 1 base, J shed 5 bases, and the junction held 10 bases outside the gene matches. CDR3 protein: CASSLGGLAVRTGELFF. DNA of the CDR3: TGTGCCAGCAGCTTAGGGGGCCTAGCGGTGCGGACCGGGGAGCTGTTTTTT.

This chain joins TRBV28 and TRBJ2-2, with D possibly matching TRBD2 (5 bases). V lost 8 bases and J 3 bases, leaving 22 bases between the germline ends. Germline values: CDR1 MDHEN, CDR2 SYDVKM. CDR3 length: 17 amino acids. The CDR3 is CASQPVPSGGDTGELFF. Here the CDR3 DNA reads TGTGCCAGCCAGCCAGTACCCAGCGGAGGTGACACCGGGGAGCTGTTTTTT. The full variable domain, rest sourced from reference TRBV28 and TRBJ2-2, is DVKVTQSSRYLVKRTGEKVFLECVQDMDHENMFWYRQDPGLGLRLIYFSYDVKMKEKGDIPEGYSVSREKKERFSLILESASTNQTSMYLCASQPVPSGGDTGELFFGEGSRLTVL.

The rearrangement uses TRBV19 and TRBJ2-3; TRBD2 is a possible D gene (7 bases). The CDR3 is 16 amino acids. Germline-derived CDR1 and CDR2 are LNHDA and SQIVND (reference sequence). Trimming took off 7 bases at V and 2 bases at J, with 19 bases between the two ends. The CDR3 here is CASTHRGAGTTDTQYF. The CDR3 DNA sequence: TGTGCCAGTACCCACCGGGGGGCAGGGACCACAGATACGCAGTATTTT. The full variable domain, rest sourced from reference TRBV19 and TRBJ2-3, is DGGITQSPKYLFRKEGQNVTLSCEQNLNHDAMYWYRQDPGQGLRLIYYSQIVNDFQKGDIAEGYSVSREKKESFPLTVTSAQKNPTAFYLCASTHRGAGTTDTQYFGPGTRLTVL.

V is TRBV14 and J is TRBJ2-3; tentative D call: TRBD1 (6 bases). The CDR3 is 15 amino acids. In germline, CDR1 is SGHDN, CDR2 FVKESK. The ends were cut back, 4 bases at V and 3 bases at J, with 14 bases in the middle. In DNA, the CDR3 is TGTGCCAGCAGCCTACCGGGACAACGGACAGATACGCAGTATTTT. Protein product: CASSLPGQRTDTQYF.

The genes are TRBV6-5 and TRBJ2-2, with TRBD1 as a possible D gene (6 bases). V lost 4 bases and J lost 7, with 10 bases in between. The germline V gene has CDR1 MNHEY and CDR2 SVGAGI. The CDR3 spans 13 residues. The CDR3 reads CASSWRTDGELFF. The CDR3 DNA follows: TGTGCCAGCAGTTGGCGGACAGACGGGGAGCTGTTTTTT.

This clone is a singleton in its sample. The CDR3 spells CASSPTGEPYYEQYF. The CDR3 coding sequence is TGTGCCAGTAGTCCCACAGGGGAACCTTACTACGAGCAGTACTTC. The gene calls are TRBV19 and TRBJ2-7; 7 nucleotides line up with TRBD1. V trimming: 5 bases; J trimming: 3 bases; junction bases outside the gene matches: 10. Per the germline V gene, CDR1 is LNHDA and CDR2 is SQIVND (reference sequence). The CDR3 is 15 residues long.

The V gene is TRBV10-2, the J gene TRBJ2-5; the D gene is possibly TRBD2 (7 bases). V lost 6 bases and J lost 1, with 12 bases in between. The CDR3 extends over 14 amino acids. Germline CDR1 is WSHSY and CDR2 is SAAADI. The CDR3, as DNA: TGCGCCAGCAGCCAGGGAGGGGGCCAAGAGACCCAGTACTTC. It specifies CASSQGGGQETQYF.

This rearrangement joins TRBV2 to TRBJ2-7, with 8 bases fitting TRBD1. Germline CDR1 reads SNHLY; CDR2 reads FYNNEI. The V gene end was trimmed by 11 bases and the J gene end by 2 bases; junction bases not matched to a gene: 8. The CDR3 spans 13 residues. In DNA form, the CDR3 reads TGTGCCGGGGCTGGGACAGGAGCCTACGAGCAGTACTTC. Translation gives CAGAGTGAYEQYF.

The CDR3 sequence is CASSPTLSGRGVGELFF. The CDR3 DNA reads TGTGCCAGCTCACCAACCCTTAGCGGGAGAGGAGTCGGGGAGCTGTTTTTT. The gene calls are TRBV18 and TRBJ2-2; 9 positions match TRBD2. CDR1 is KGHSH and CDR2 is LQKENI in the germline V gene. The junction had 11 bases not matched to a gene; V was cut back by 2 bases and J by 7 bases. This CDR3 has 17 amino acids. The entire variable domain, with the rest obtained from reference TRBV18 and TRBJ2-2, is as follows: NAGVMQNPRHLVRRRGQEARLRCSPMKGHSHVYWYRQLPEEGLKFMVYLQKENIIDESGMPKERFSAEFPKEGPSILRIQQVVRGDSAAYFCASSPTLSGRGVGELFFGEGSRLTVL.

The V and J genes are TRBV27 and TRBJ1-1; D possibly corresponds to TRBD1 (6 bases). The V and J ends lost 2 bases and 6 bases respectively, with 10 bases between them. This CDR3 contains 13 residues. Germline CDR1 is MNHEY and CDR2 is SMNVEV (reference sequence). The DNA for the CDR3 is TGTGCCAGCAGTTTACGGGGGCGGGCTGAAGCTTTCTTT. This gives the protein CASSLRGRAEAFF.

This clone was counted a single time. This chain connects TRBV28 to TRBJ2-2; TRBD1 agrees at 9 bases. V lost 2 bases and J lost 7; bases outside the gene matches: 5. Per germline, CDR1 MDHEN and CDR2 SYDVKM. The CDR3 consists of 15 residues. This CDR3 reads CASSLRTGAVGELFF. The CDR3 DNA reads TGTGCCAGCAGTTTACGGACAGGGGCGGTCGGGGAGCTGTTTTTT.

CDR3 nucleotide sequence: TGTGCCAGCAGCCGGGAGGTGAACACTGAAGCTTTCTTT. Protein sequence: CASSREVNTEAFF. The chain is built from TRBV2 and TRBJ1-1; no reliable D call. The CDR3 sequence is 13 residues long. CDR1 SNHLY and CDR2 FYNNEI come from the germline V gene. Trimming removed 6 bases at V and 0 bases at J, with 8 bases between.

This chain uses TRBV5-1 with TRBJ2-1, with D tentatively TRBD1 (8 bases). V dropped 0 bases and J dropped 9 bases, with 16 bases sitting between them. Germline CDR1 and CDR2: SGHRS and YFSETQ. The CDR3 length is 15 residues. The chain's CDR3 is CASSLVPDREGEQFF. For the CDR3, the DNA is TGCGCCAGCAGCTTGGTTCCGGACAGGGAGGGTGAGCAGTTCTTC. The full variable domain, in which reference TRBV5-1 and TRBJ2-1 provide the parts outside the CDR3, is KAGVTQTPRYLIKTRGQQVTLSCSPISGHRSVSWYQQTPGQGLQFLFEYFSETQRNKGNFPGRFSGRQFSNSRSEMNVSTLELGDSALYLCASSLVPDREGEQFFGPGTRLTVL.

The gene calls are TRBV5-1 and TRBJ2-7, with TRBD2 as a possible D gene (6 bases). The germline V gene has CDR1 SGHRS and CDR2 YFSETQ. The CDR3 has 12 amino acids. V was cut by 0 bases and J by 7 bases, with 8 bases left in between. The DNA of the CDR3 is TGCGCCAGCAGCTTGGTCGGGAGAGAGCAGTACTTC. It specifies CASSLVGREQYF.

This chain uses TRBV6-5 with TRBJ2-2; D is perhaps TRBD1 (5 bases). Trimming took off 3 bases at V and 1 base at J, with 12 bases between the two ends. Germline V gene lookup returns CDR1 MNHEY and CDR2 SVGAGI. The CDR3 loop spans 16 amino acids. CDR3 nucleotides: TGTGCCAGCAGTTATTCCAGGACACGGAACACCGGGGAGCTGTTTTTT. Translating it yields CASSYSRTRNTGELFF.

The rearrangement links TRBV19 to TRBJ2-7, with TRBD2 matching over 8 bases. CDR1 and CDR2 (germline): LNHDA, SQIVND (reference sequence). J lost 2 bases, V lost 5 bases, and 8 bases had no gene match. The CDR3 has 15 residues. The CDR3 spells CASSPSGTSPYEQYF. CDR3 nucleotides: TGTGCCAGTAGTCCCTCTGGGACTAGTCCCTACGAGCAGTACTTC.

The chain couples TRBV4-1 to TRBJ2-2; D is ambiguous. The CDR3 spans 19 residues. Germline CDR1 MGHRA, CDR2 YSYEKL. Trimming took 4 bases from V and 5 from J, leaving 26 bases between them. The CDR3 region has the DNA TGCGCCAGCAGCCTCGGATTCGGGCAAGTCTCGAAGGGAACCGGGGAGCTGTTTTTT. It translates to CASSLGFGQVSKGTGELFF.

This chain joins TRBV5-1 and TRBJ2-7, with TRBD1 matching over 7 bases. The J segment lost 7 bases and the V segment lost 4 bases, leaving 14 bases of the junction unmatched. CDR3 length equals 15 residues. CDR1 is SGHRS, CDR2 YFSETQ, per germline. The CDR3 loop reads CASSVKTGAGGEQYF. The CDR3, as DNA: TGCGCCAGCAGCGTAAAAACAGGGGCAGGGGGAGAGCAGTACTTC.

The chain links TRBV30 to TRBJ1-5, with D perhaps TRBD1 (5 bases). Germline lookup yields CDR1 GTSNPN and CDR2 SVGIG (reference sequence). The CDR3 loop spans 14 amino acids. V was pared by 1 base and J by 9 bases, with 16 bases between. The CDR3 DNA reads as TGTGCCTGGAGTGGGGGCGCCGGCTCTGGGCCCCAGCATTTT. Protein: CAWSGGAGSGPQHF.

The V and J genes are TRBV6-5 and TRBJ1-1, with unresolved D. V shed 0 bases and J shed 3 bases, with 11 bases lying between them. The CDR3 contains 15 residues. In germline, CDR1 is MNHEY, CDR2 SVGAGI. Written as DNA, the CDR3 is TGTGCCAGCAGTTACTCGATTACTCAGGACACTGAAGCTTTCTTT. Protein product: CASSYSITQDTEAFF.

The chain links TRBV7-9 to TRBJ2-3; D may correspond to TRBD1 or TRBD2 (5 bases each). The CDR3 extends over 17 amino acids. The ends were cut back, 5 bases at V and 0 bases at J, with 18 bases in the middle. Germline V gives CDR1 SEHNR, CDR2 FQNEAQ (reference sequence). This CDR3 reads CASSPVGTETSTDTQYF. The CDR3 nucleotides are TGTGCCAGCAGCCCAGTGGGGACCGAAACTAGCACAGATACGCAGTATTTT.

The CDR3 protein is CASSLGRERNTGELFF. The CDR3 DNA reads TGTGCCAGCAGCTTGGGGCGGGAGCGAAACACCGGGGAGCTGTTTTTT. The rearrangement links TRBV5-6 to TRBJ2-2, with 7 bases fitting TRBD2. V was pared by 0 bases and J by 2 bases, with 4 bases of the junction left unmatched. The CDR3 consists of 16 residues. Germline assignment: CDR1 SGHDT and CDR2 YYEEEE.

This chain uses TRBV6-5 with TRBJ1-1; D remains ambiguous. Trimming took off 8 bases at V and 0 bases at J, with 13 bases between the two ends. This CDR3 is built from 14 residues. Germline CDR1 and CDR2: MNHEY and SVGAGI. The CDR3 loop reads CASHGSLVNTEAFF. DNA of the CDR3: TGTGCCAGCCACGGATCCTTGGTGAACACTGAAGCTTTCTTT.

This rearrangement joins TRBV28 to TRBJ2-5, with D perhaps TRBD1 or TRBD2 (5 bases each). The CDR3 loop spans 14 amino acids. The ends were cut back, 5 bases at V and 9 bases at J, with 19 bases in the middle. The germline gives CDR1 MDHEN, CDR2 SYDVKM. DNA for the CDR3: TGTGCCAGCAGTCTACAGGCGACTAAAGGTTCCCAGTACTTC. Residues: CASSLQATKGSQYF.

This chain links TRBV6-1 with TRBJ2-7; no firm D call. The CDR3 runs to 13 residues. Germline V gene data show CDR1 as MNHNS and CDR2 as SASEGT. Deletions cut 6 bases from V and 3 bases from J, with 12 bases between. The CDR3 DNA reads TGTGCCAGCAGGGTAGCTGCCAACTACGAGCAGTACTTC. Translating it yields CASRVAANYEQYF.

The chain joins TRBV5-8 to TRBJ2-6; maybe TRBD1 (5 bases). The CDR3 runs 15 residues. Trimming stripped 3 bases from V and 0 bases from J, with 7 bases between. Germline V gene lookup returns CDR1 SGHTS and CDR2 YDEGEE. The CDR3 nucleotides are TGTGCCAGCAGCTGGACACTCTCTGGGGCCAACGTCCTGACTTTC. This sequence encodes CASSWTLSGANVLTF.

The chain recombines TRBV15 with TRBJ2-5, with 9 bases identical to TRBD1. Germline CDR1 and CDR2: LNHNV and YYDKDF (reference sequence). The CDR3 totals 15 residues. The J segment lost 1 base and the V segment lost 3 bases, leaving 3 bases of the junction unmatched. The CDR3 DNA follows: TGTGCCACCAGCAGTGACAGGGGGTTCCAAGAGACCCAGTACTTC. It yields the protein CATSSDRGFQETQYF.

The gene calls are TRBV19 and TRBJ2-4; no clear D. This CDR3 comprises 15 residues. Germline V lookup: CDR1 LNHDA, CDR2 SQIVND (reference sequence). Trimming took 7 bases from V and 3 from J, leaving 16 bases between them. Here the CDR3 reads CASMAPSMGKNIQYF. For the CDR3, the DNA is TGTGCCAGTATGGCCCCCTCGATGGGCAAAAACATTCAGTACTTC.

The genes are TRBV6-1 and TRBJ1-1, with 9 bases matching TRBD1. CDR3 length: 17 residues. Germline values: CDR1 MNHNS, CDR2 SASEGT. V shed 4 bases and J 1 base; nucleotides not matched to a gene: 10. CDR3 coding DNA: TGTGCCAGCAGTGGGGGACAGGGTCTTGGTTGGAACACTGAAGCTTTCTTT. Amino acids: CASSGGQGLGWNTEAFF.